This T cell receptor (beta chain) stems from a study of T cell responses to AZD1222 COVID-19 vaccine (dated by TCRdb to about 2021). With respect to the entire study: AZD1222 recipients given second doses at about 4 weeks or at about 12 weeks were pooled, since spike-specific TCR depth and breadth were not found to differ between the two schedules. A total of around 240 trial participants underwent TCR sequencing, of whom 200 to 220 received two doses of AZD1222 and about 25 received two doses of the MenACWY control vaccine. Trial participants were enrolled into age subgroups of 18-55, 56-69 and 70-plus years, which contained 148, 28 and 57 TCR-sequenced participants, respectively. Broader findings and caveats from the paper: The whole spike protein was spanned by vaccine-associated CD4 TCRs, and dominant responses were seen in regions 160-218 and 743-854. In the small 56-69-year group, the increase in depth fell short of significance, most likely because of low power. Most participants were white British and females outnumbered males, and the authors suggested that clonal diversity may have been underestimated. Reportedly, almost half of the unique spike-specific TCRs recognized epitopes lying outside the regions that are mutated in the B.1.351 and B.1.1.7 variants. Conclusions about previously exposed vaccinees were limited because only a handful of AZD1222 recipients were SARS-CoV-2 seropositive at baseline. No day 14 peak-response samples were available, so repertoires were characterized only after the peak T cell response. Spike-specific TCR breadth and depth rose significantly after two AZD1222 doses compared with day 0 and with MenACWY recipients.

The time point label of this sample denotes: baseline before first vaccination. Vaccinee samples came from UK trials COV001 and COV002, including a single-blind randomized controlled phase 2/3 trial of AZD1222 (ChAdOx1 nCoV-19) in healthy adults. Trial participant PBMC samples were collected at day 0 and day 28 after the second dose for TCRbeta chain sequencing. The CDR3 regions of human TCRbeta chains were subjected to immunosequencing. The original pipeline was this. TCRs in the repertoires were matched against a reference library of SARS-CoV-2-specific TCRs that had been generated with the MIRA antigen-specificity platform. Breadth was defined as the fraction of unique TCRs that were SARS-CoV-2-associated. Depth was defined as the fraction of total T cells that were SARS-CoV-2-associated. Using the MIRA data, every spike-specific TCR was mapped to the spike region that the TCR reacted to and assigned to either a CD4 or a CD8 class. Log10-transformed breadth and depth values were compared by one-way ANOVA with Sidak's multiple comparisons tests. TCRdb provides this immuneACCESS table in a form limited to in-frame rearrangements. Some clones are lacking; in checked studies, under half of them reflect an unresolved V gene, and why the rest are absent is not known. D and trimming were read from the DNA, whereas the V and J calls and clone size are those reported in that table. The sample table records approximately 110,000 clones; about 90% of these occur just once. The ten largest clonotypes hold 4.2% of the sample.

Relative to germline, V is 5 bases shorter and J is 4 bases shorter, with 9 bases between their ends. The germline V gene provides CDR1 SNHLY and CDR2 FYNNEI. Including the terminal cysteine and phenylalanine, the CDR3 comprises 12 residues. Only the CDR3 part of the read is kept: 36 bases, read in frame from the first base. A remark on this clone: Which antigen it targets is not known. One base away there is no much larger clone; base qualities are not given.

The material sequenced was peripheral blood, taken on day 0 of AZD1222 vaccination. The TCR was taken from an adult in good health. In this chain, TRBV2 is recombined with TRBJ2-7; the D gene is perhaps TRBD1, on 5 matching bases. The sequenced DNA is TGTGCCAGCAGTTTGCAGGGTTACGAGCAGTACTTC. It translates as CASSLQGYEQYF.